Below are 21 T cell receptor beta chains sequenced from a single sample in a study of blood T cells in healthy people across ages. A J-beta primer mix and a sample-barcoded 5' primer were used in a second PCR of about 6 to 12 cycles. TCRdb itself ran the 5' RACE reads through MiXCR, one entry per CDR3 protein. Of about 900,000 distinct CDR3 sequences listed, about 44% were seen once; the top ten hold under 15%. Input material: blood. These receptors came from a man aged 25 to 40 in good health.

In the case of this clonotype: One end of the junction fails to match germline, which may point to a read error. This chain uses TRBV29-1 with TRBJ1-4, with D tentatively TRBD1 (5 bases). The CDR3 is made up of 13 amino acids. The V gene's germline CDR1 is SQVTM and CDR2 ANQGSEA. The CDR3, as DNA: TGCAGCGTGGCGGGACGGAAAAATGAAAGACTGTTTTTT. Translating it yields CSVAGRKNERLFF. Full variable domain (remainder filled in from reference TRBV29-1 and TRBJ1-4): SAVISQKPSRDICQRGTSLTIQCQVDSQVTMMFWYRQQPGQSLTLIATANQGSEATYESGFVIDKFPISRPNLTFSTLTVSNMSPEDSSIYLCSVAGRKNERLFFGSGTQLSVL.

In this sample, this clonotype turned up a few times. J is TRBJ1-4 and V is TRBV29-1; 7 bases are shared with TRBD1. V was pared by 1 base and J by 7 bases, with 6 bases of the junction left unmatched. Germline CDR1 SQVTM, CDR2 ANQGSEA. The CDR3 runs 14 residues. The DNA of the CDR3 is TGCAGCGTTGAAGTGGCAGGGGGAGGTGAAAAACTGTTTTTT. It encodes CSVEVAGGGEKLFF.

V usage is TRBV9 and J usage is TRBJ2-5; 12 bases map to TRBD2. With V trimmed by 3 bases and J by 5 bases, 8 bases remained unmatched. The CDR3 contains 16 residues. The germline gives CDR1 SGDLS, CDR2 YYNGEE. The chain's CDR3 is CASSGLAGGPSETQYF. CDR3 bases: TGTGCCAGCAGCGGGCTAGCGGGGGGGCCGTCCGAGACCCAGTACTTC.

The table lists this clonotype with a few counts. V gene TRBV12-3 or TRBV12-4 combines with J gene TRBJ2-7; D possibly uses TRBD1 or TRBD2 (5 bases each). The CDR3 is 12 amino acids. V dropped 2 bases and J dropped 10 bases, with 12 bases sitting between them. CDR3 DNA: TGTGCCAGCAGTTTATTGCTCGGGGCCCAGTACTTC. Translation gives CASSLLLGAQYF.

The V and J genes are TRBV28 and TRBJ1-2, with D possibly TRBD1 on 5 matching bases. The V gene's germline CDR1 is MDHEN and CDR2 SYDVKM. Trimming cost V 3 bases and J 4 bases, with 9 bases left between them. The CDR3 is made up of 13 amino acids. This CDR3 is CASSFRGTYGYTF. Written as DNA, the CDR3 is TGTGCCAGCAGTTTCCGGGGGACCTATGGCTACACCTTC.

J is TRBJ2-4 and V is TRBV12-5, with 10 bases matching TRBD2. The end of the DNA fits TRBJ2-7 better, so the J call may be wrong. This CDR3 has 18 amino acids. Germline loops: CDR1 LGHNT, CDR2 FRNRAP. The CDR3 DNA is TGTGCTAGTGGTTTGGTATTTAGCGGGGGGCCTTTTGATTACGAGCAGTACTTC. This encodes CASGLVFSGGPFDYEQYF.

The CDR3 here is CAISDSPGEQETQYF. The DNA of the CDR3 is TGTGCCATCAGTGATTCCCCAGGGGAACAAGAGACCCAGTACTTC. The V call is TRBV10-3, the J call TRBJ2-5, with D possibly being TRBD1 (6 bases). V dropped 3 bases and J dropped 2 bases, with 13 bases sitting between them. Germline CDR1 and CDR2: ENHRY and SYGVKD. The CDR3 length is 15 residues.

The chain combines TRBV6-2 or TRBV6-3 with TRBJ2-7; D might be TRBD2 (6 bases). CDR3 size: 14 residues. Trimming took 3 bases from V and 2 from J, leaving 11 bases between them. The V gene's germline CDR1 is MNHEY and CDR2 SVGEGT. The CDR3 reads CASSYGGMTYEQYF. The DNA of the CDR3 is TGTGCCAGCAGTTATGGGGGGATGACCTACGAGCAGTACTTC.

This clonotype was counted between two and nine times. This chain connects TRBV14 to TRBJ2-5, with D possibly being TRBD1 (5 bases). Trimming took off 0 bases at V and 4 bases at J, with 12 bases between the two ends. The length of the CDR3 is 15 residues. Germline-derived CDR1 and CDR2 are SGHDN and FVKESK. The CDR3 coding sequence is TGTGCCAGCAGCCAAGACTTGGGCCAGGGAGAGACCCAGTACTTC. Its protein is CASSQDLGQGETQYF.

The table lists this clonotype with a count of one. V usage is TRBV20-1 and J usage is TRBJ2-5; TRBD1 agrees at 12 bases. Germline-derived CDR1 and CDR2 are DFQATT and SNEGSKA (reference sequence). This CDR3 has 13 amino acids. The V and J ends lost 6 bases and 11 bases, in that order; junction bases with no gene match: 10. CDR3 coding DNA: TGCAGTGCCCAGGGGACAGGGGGCAATGAGCAGTACTTC. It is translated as CSAQGTGGNEQYF.

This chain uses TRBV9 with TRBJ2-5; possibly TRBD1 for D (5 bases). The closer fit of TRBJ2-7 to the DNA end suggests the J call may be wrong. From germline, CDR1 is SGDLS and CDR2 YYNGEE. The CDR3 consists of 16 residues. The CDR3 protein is CASSVDQGASTYEQYF. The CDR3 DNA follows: TGTGCCAGCAGCGTAGATCAGGGCGCTAGTACCTACGAGCAGTACTTC.

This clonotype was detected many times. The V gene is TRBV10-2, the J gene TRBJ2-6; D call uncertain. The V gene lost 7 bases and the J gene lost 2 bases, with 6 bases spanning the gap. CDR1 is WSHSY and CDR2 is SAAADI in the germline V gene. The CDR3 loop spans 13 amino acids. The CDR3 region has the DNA TGCGCCAGCATCCTGGCTGGGGCCAACGTCCTGACTTTC. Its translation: CASILAGANVLTF.

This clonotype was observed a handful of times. DNA for the CDR3: TGCGCCAGCAGAATGTCTAGCGGTCCGAGGGCAGATACGCAGTATTTT. Translating gives CASRMSSGPRADTQYF. The chain combines TRBV5-1 with TRBJ2-3; 7 bases match TRBD2. Germline CDR1 is SGHRS and CDR2 is YFSETQ. This CDR3 is built from 16 residues. The ends lost 5 bases at V and 4 bases at J; junction bases unmatched: 13. Full variable domain (rest looked up from reference TRBV5-1 and TRBJ2-3): KAGVTQTPRYLIKTRGQQVTLSCSPISGHRSVSWYQQTPGQGLQFLFEYFSETQRNKGNFPGRFSGRQFSNSRSEMNVSTLELGDSALYLCASRMSSGPRADTQYFGPGTRLTVL.

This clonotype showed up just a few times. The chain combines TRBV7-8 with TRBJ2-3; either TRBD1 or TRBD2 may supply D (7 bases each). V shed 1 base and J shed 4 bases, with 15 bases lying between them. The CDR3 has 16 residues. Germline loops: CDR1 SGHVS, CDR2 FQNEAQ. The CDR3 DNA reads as TGTGCCAGCAGCTTAGGGGGGGGCAGGGGGTCAGATACGCAGTATTTT. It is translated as CASSLGGGRGSDTQYF.

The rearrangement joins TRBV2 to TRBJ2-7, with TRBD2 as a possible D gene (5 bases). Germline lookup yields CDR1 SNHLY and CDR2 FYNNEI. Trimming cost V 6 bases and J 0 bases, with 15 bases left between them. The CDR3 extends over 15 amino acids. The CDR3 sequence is CASRAIGVGSYEQYF. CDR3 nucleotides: TGTGCCAGCAGAGCTATCGGGGTAGGCTCCTACGAGCAGTACTTC.

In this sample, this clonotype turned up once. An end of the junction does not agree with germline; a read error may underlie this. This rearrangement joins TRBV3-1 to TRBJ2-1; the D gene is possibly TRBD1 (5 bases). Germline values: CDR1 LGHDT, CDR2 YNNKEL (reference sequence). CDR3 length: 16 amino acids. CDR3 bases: TGTGCCAGCGGCCAAGAATTGGGGCAGGGAAACAATGAGCAGTTCTTC. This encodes CASGQELGQGNNEQFF.

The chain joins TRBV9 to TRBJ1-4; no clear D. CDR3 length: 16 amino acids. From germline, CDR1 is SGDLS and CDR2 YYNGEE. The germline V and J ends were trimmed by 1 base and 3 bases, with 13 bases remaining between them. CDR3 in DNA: TGTGCCAGCAGCGTACCAGCGGAGGAGGCTAATGAAAAACTGTTTTTT. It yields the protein CASSVPAEEANEKLFF.

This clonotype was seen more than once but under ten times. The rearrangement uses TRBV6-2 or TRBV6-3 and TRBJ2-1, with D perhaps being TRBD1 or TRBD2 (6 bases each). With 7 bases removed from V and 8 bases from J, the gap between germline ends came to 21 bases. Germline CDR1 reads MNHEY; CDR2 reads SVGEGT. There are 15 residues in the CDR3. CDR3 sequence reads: CASMDGGAKYYEQFF. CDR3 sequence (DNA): TGTGCCAGCATGGACGGGGGCGCGAAATACTATGAGCAGTTCTTC.

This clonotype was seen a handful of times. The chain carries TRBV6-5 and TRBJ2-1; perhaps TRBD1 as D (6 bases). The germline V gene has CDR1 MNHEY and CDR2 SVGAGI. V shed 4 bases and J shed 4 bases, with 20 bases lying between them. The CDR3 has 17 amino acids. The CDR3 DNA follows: TGTGCCAGCAGTTGGGATCCGAGGGGGTCGGGGTACAATGAGCAGTTCTTC. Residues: CASSWDPRGSGYNEQFF.

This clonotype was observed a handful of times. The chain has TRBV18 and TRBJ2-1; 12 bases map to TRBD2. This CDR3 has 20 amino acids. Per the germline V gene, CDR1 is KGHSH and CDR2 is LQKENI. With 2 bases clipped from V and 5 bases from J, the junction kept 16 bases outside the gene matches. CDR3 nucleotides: TGTGCCAGCTCACCAAACCTGCCCTACTTTCGACTAGCGGGGGACAATGAGCAGTTCTTC. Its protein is CASSPNLPYFRLAGDNEQFF. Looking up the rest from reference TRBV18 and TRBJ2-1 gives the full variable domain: NAGVMQNPRHLVRRRGQEARLRCSPMKGHSHVYWYRQLPEEGLKFMVYLQKENIIDESGMPKERFSAEFPKEGPSILRIQQVVRGDSAAYFCASSPNLPYFRLAGDNEQFFGPGTRLTVL.

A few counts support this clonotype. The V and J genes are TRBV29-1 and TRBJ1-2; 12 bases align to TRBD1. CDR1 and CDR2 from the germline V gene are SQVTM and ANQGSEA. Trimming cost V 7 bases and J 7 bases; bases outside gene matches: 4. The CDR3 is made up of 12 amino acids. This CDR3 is CSAEGQGAGYTF. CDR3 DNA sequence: TGCAGCGCCGAGGGACAGGGGGCTGGCTACACCTTC. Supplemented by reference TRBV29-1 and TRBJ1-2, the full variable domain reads SAVISQKPSRDICQRGTSLTIQCQVDSQVTMMFWYRQQPGQSLTLIATANQGSEATYESGFVIDKFPISRPNLTFSTLTVSNMSPEDSSIYLCSAEGQGAGYTFGSGTRLTVV.